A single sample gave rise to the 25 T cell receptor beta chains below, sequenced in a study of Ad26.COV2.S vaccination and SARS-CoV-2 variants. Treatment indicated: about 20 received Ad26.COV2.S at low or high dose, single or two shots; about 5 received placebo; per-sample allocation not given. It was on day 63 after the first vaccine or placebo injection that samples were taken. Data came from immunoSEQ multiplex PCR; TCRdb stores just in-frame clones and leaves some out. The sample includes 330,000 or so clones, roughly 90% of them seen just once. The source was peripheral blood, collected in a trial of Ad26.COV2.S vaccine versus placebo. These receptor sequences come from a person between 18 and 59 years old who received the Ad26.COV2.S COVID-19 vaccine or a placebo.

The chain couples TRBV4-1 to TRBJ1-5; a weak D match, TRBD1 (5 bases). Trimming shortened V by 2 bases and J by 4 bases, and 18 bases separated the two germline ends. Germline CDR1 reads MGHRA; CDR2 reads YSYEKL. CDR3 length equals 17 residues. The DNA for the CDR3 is TGCGCCAGCAGCCAATTCATTGGGGCCTTTCCTAATCAGCCCCAGCATTTT. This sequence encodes CASSQFIGAFPNQPQHF.

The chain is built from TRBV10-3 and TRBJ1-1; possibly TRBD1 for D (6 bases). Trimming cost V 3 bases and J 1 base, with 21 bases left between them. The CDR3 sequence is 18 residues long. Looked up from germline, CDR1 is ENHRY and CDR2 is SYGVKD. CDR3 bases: TGTGCCATCAGTGAACCCCCCCCTTCCGGGACACAGAACACTGAAGCTTTCTTT. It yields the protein CAISEPPPSGTQNTEAFF.

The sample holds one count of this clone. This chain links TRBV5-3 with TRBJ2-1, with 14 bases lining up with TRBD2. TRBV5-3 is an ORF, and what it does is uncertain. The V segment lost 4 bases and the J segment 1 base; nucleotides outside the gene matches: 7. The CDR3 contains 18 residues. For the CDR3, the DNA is TGTGCCAGAAGCCCTAGGACTAGCGGGGGGTATTCCTACAATGAGCAGTTCTTC. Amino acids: CARSPRTSGGYSYNEQFF.

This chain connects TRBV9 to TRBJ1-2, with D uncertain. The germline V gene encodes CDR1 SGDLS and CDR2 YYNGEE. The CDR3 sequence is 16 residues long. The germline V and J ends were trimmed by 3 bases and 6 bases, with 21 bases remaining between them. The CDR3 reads CASSAIGNPKRDGYTF. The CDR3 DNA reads TGTGCCAGCAGCGCCATCGGGAACCCAAAGCGAGATGGCTACACCTTC.

DNA of the CDR3: TGCAGCGTTCTACAGGGGGCTGGGGCCAACGTCCTGACTTTC. Protein product: CSVLQGAGANVLTF. J is TRBJ2-6 and V is TRBV29-1, with 8 bases matching TRBD1. Germline CDR1 and CDR2: SQVTM and ANQGSEA. The V segment lost 5 bases and the J segment 2 bases; nucleotides outside the gene matches: 2. This CDR3 is 14 amino acids long.

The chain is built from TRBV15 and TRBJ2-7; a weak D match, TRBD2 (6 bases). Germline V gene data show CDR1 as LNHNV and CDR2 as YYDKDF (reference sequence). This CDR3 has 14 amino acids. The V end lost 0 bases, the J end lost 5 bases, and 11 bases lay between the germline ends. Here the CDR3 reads CATSRDGGTDEQYF. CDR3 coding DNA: TGTGCCACCAGCAGAGATGGGGGGACGGACGAGCAGTACTTC.

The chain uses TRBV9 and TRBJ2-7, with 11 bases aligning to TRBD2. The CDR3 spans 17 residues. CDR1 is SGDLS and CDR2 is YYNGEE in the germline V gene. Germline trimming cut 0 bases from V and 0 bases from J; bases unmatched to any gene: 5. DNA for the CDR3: TGTGCCAGCAGCGTAGGGGCTAGCGGGGGGCTCTCCTACGAGCAGTACTTC. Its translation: CASSVGASGGLSYEQYF.

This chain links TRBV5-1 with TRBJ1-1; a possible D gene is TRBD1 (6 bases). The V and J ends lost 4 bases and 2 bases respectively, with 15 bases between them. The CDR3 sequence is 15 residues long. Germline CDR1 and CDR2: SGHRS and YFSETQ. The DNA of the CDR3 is TGCGCCAGCAGCATCGGACAGCCCTCTAACACTGAAGCTTTCTTT. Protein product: CASSIGQPSNTEAFF.

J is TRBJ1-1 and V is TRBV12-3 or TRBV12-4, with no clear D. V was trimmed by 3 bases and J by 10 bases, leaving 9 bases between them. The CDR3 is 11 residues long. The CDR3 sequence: CASSLASVAFF. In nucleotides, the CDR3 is TGTGCCAGCAGTTTGGCGAGTGTAGCTTTCTTT.

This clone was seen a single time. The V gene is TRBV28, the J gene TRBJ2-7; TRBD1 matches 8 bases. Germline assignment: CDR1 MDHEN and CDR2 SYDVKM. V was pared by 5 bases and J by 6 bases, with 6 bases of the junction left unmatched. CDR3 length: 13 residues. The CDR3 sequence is CASSTQGAGEQYV. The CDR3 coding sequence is TGTGCCAGCAGTACCCAGGGGGCCGGCGAGCAGTACGTC.

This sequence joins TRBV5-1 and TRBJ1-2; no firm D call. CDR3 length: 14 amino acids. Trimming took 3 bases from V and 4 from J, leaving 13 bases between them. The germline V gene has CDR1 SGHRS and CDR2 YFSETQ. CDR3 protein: CASSSTELSYGYTF. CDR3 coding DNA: TGCGCCAGCAGCTCCACCGAACTGAGCTATGGCTACACCTTC.

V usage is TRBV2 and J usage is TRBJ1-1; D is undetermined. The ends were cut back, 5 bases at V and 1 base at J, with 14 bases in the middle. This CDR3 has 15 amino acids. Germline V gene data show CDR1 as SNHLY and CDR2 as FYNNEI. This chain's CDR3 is CASSSGLWQNTEAFF. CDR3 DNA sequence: TGTGCCAGCAGTTCTGGACTCTGGCAGAACACTGAAGCTTTCTTT. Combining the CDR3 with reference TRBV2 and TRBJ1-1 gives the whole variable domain EPEVTQTPSHQVTQMGQEVILRCVPISNHLYFYWYRQILGQKVEFLVSFYNNEISEKSEIFDDQFSVERPDGSNFTLKIRSTKLEDSAMYFCASSSGLWQNTEAFFGQGTRLTVV.

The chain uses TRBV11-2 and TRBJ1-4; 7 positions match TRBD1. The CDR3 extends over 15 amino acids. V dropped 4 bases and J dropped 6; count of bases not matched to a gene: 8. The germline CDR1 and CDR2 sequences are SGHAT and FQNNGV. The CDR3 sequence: CASSSQGGRDEKLFF. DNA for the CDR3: TGTGCCAGCAGCTCTCAAGGGGGCAGGGATGAAAAACTGTTTTTT.

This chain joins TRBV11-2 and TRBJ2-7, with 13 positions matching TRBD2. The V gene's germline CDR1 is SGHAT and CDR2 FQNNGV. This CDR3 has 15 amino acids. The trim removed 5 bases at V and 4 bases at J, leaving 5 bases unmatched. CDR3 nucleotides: TGTGCCAGCAGCCGGACTAGCGGGGGCCGGTACGAGCAGTACTTC. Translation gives CASSRTSGGRYEQYF.

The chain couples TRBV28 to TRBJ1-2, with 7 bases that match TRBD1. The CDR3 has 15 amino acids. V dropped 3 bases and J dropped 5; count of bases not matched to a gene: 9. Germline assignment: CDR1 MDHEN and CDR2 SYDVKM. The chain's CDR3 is CASSFSRRGGYGYTF. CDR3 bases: TGTGCCAGCAGTTTTTCCCGCAGGGGGGGATATGGCTACACCTTC.

The CDR3 here is CASKTGTGVAYEQYF. DNA of the CDR3: TGTGCCAGCAAGACCGGGACAGGGGTCGCTTACGAGCAGTACTTC. V is TRBV27 and J is TRBJ2-7; 10 bases fit TRBD1. This CDR3 contains 15 residues. Trimming took 7 bases from V and 4 from J; bases not matched to a gene: 10. Per germline, CDR1 MNHEY and CDR2 SMNVEV (reference sequence).

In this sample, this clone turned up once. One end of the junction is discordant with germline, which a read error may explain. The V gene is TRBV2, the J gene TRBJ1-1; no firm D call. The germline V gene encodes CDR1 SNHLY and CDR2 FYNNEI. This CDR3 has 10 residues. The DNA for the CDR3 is TGTGCCAGCGGTGACACTGAAGCTTTCTTT. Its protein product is CASGDTEAFF.

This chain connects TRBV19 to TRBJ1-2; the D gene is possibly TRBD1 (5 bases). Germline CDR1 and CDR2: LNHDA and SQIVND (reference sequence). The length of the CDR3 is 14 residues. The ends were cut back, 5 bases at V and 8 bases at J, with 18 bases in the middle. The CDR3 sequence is CASSFPGGSGGYTF. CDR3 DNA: TGTGCCAGTAGTTTCCCCGGGGGGTCTGGCGGCTACACCTTC.

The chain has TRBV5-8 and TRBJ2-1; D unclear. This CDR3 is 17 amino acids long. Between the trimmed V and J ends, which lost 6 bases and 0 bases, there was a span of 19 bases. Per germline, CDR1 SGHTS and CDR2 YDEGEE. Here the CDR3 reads CASNSQTDLSSYNEQFF. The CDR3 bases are TGTGCCAGCAACTCCCAAACCGACTTAAGCTCCTACAATGAGCAGTTCTTC.

In DNA form, the CDR3 reads TGCGCCAGCACCGGGGAGTGGGGGACAGGGGTGTATGGCTACACCTTC. This sequence encodes CASTGEWGTGVYGYTF. The chain couples TRBV10-2 to TRBJ1-2; 10 bases line up with TRBD1. J lost 5 bases, V lost 7 bases, and 13 bases had no gene match. Germline V gene lookup returns CDR1 WSHSY and CDR2 SAAADI. This CDR3 comprises 16 residues.

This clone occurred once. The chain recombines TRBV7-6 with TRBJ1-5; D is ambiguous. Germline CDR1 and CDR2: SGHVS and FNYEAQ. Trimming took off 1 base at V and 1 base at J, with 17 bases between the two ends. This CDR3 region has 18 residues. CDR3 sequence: CASSLGAEGIGSNQPQHF. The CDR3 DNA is TGTGCCAGCAGCTTAGGGGCGGAAGGGATCGGGAGCAATCAGCCCCAGCATTTT.

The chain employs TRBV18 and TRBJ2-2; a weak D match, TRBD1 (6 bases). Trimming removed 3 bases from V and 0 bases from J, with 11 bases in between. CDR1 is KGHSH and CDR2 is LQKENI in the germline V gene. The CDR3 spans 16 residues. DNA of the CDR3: TGTGCCAGCTCACCGCGACAGGATTCGAACACCGGGGAGCTGTTTTTT. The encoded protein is CASSPRQDSNTGELFF.

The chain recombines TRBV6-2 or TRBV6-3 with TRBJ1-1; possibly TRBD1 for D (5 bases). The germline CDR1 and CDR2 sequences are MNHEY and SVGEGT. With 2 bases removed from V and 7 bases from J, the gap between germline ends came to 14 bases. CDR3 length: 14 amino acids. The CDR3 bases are TGTGCCAGCAGTTACATCCGTCAGGGAATTGAAGCTTTCTTT. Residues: CASSYIRQGIEAFF.

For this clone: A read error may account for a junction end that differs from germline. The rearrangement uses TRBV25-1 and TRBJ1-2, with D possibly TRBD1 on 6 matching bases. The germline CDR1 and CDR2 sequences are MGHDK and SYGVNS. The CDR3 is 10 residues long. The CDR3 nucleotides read TGCGCCGTGAGGGGGACGGGCTACACCTTC. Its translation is CAVRGTGYTF.

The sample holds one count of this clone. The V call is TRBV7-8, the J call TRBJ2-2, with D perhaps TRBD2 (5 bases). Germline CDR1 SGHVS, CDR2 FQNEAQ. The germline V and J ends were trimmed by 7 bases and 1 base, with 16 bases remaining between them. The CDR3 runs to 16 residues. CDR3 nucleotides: TGTGCCAGCATTATTCAGGCACTAGGGAACACCGGGGAGCTGTTTTTT. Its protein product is CASIIQALGNTGELFF.